The 25 T cell receptor beta chains listed next were all sequenced from one sample in a study of Ad26.COV2.S vaccination and SARS-CoV-2 variants. Sequenced by immunoSEQ multiplex PCR; TCRdb stores in-frame clones only, minus some. Of some 300,000 clones listed, about 86% were seen once; the top ten hold 1.9%. Treatment indicated: roughly 18 received Ad26.COV2.S at low or high dose, single or two shots; 5 received placebo; per-sample allocation not given. Sampling was done on day 63 after the first vaccine or placebo injection. The input for sequencing was peripheral blood, taken in a trial of Ad26.COV2.S vaccine versus placebo. The receptor source for this set is a person between 18 and 60 years old who received the Ad26.COV2.S COVID-19 vaccine or a placebo.

The V call is TRBV6-5, the J call TRBJ1-3, with a weak D call TRBD1 (6 bases). Germline V gene sequence: CDR1 MNHEY, CDR2 SVGAGI. Trimming cost V 7 bases and J 3 bases, with 13 bases left between them. The CDR3 sequence is 14 residues long. CDR3 coding DNA: TGTGCCAGCAACCTTGACAGGTTTGGAAACACCATATATTTT. Amino acids: CASNLDRFGNTIYF.

The chain is built from TRBV5-5 and TRBJ1-6, with D possibly being TRBD1 (5 bases). This CDR3 is 16 amino acids long. Deletions cut 1 base from V and 8 bases from J, with 16 bases between. Germline V gene sequence: CDR1 SGHKS, CDR2 YYEKEE (reference sequence). In DNA form, the CDR3 reads TGTGCCAGCAGCTTGCTTGTCCGGGACGGAGATTCACCCCTCCACTTT. Translating gives CASSLLVRDGDSPLHF.

The chain has TRBV6-5 and TRBJ2-3; no reliable D call. The CDR3 is made up of 13 amino acids. Trimming cost V 6 bases and J 0 bases, with 7 bases left between them. Germline V gene lookup returns CDR1 MNHEY and CDR2 SVGAGI. CDR3 residues: CASRYTSTDTQYF. For the CDR3, the DNA is TGTGCCAGCAGGTACACAAGCACAGATACGCAGTATTTT.

This chain connects TRBV7-8 to TRBJ1-1; 7 bases align to TRBD1. This CDR3 has 12 amino acids. Germline V CDR1 and CDR2: SGHVS, FQNEAQ. J was trimmed by 5 bases and V by 5 bases; bases with no gene match: 2. CDR3 sequence reads: CASSRQGTEAFF. CDR3 DNA sequence: TGTGCCAGCAGCCGACAGGGAACTGAAGCTTTCTTT.

The chain links TRBV5-3 to TRBJ1-2, with 7 positions matching TRBD1. TRBV5-3 is assigned to the ORF class and has an uncertain function. The trim removed 4 bases at V and 6 bases at J, leaving 3 bases unmatched. There are 12 residues in the CDR3. The chain's CDR3 is CARSRQGHGYTF. CDR3 DNA sequence: TGTGCCAGAAGCCGACAGGGTCATGGCTACACCTTC.

This clone was recorded a few times. The chain uses TRBV6-6 and TRBJ1-1; TRBD1 agrees at 7 bases. The J segment lost 3 bases and the V segment lost 5 bases, leaving 6 bases of the junction unmatched. Looked up from germline, CDR1 is MNHNY and CDR2 is SVGAGI (reference sequence). CDR3 length: 14 residues. Written as DNA, the CDR3 is TGTGCCAGCAGTCAGCAGGGGGGTGACACTGAAGCTTTCTTT. It is translated as CASSQQGGDTEAFF.

The chain uses TRBV5-1 and TRBJ2-5; 14 bases fit TRBD2. This CDR3 is built from 16 residues. Germline V CDR1 and CDR2: SGHRS, YFSETQ. The trim removed 4 bases at V and 1 base at J, leaving 3 bases unmatched. The CDR3 region is CASSQGLAGAQETQYF. CDR3 in DNA: TGCGCCAGCAGCCAGGGACTAGCGGGGGCCCAAGAGACCCAGTACTTC. The full variable domain, with the rest looked up from reference TRBV5-1 and TRBJ2-5, is KAGVTQTPRYLIKTRGQQVTLSCSPISGHRSVSWYQQTPGQGLQFLFEYFSETQRNKGNFPGRFSGRQFSNSRSEMNVSTLELGDSALYLCASSQGLAGAQETQYFGPGTRLLVL.

The DNA for the CDR3 is TGTGCCAGCAGCATTCGACAGAATCAGCCCCAGCATTTT. It encodes CASSIRQNQPQHF. The rearrangement uses TRBV7-2 and TRBJ1-5, with D maybe TRBD1 (5 bases). Germline CDR1 SGHTA, CDR2 FQGNSA. V gave up 5 bases and J gave up 4 bases, with 9 bases separating them. The CDR3 has 13 amino acids.

This sequence joins TRBV4-1 and TRBJ2-5; 7 nucleotides align to TRBD1. The CDR3 is 14 amino acids. Germline assignment: CDR1 MGHRA and CDR2 YSYEKL. Trimming at V came to 1 base and at J to 5 bases, leaving 4 bases not matched to a gene. CDR3 amino acids: CASSQGGGSETQYF. The CDR3 DNA reads as TGCGCCAGCAGCCAAGGAGGGGGCTCGGAGACCCAGTACTTC.

The V call is TRBV7-8, the J call TRBJ1-4; the D gene is possibly TRBD1 (5 bases). V was shortened by 9 bases and J by 8 bases, with 16 bases between the two germline ends. The CDR3 contains 13 residues. The germline V gene has CDR1 SGHVS and CDR2 FQNEAQ. The CDR3 reads CASAGTWDEKLFF. CDR3 nucleotide sequence: TGTGCCAGTGCCGGGACTTGGGACGAAAAACTGTTTTTT.

The chain combines TRBV5-1 with TRBJ1-1, with D possibly matching TRBD1 (5 bases). V shed 3 bases and J shed 6 bases, with 21 bases lying between them. The V gene's germline CDR1 is SGHRS and CDR2 YFSETQ. The CDR3 loop spans 16 amino acids. This CDR3 reads CASSWSQGPPSPEAFF. DNA for the CDR3: TGCGCCAGCAGCTGGAGTCAGGGCCCACCTAGCCCTGAAGCTTTCTTT.

This chain connects TRBV5-1 to TRBJ1-1; unclear D gene. Germline values: CDR1 SGHRS, CDR2 YFSETQ. The CDR3 is made up of 14 amino acids. V lost 0 bases, J lost 0 bases, and 6 bases lay in between. The CDR3 here is CASSLVGLNTEAFF. CDR3 coding DNA: TGCGCCAGCAGCTTGGTCGGTTTGAACACTGAAGCTTTCTTT.

The chain links TRBV19 to TRBJ2-7; 8 bases fit TRBD1. In germline, CDR1 is LNHDA, CDR2 SQIVND (reference sequence). CDR3 length: 14 amino acids. With 6 bases clipped from V and 4 bases from J, the junction kept 8 bases outside the gene matches. The CDR3 loop reads CASRSDRGGYEQYF. The CDR3, as DNA: TGTGCCAGTAGATCCGACAGGGGAGGTTACGAGCAGTACTTC.

The chain has TRBV7-2 and TRBJ2-2; unclear D gene. In germline, CDR1 is SGHTA, CDR2 FQGNSA. Trimming removed 3 bases from V and 7 bases from J, with 21 bases in between. The CDR3 is made up of 17 amino acids. CDR3 protein: CASSFSPPGLIGGELFF. In nucleotides, the CDR3 is TGTGCCAGCAGCTTCAGTCCCCCGGGCTTGATCGGCGGGGAGCTGTTTTTT.

The V gene is TRBV7-2, the J gene TRBJ1-6, with no clear D. V lost 2 bases to trimming and J lost 10 bases, with 9 bases between them. CDR3 size: 13 residues. CDR1 is SGHTA, CDR2 FQGNSA, per germline. The CDR3: CASSLMFSSPLHF. CDR3 DNA: TGTGCCAGCAGCTTAATGTTTTCCTCACCCCTCCACTTT.

This chain's CDR3 is CSSTSEASGNTIYF. In DNA form, the CDR3 reads TGCAGCTCTACCTCGGAGGCCTCTGGAAACACCATATATTTT. V gene TRBV29-1 combines with J gene TRBJ1-3; the D is unclear. CDR1 and CDR2 from the germline V gene are SQVTM and ANQGSEA. The V and J ends lost 8 bases and 0 bases respectively, with 14 bases between them. The CDR3 is 14 amino acids.

In its sample, this clone was seen a few times. The chain links TRBV4-3 to TRBJ2-1; 9 bases line up with TRBD2. The germline V gene has CDR1 LGHNA and CDR2 YSLEER. The CDR3 runs 18 residues. V lost 0 bases, J lost 12 bases, and 18 bases stayed unmatched. This chain's CDR3 is CASSQDLKVAGAPDGQFF. DNA for the CDR3: TGCGCCAGCAGCCAAGATTTAAAGGTAGCGGGGGCCCCGGATGGGCAGTTCTTC.

V is TRBV5-1 and J is TRBJ1-1; 7 bases agree with TRBD1. The CDR3 is 13 amino acids. The V gene end was trimmed by 4 bases and the J gene end by 4 bases; junction bases not matched to a gene: 4. The germline V gene encodes CDR1 SGHRS and CDR2 YFSETQ. The CDR3 coding sequence is TGCGCCAGCAGCGGCAGGACAGGCACTGAAGCTTTCTTT. Amino acid sequence: CASSGRTGTEAFF.

The chain is built from TRBV24-1 and TRBJ2-2, with TRBD1 matching 7 bases. Trimming took 3 bases from V and 0 from J; bases not matched to a gene: 6. CDR1 is KGHDR, CDR2 SFDVKD, per germline. This CDR3 has 17 amino acids. The CDR3 spells CATSDTTGAPNTGELFF. For the CDR3, the DNA is TGTGCCACCAGTGATACTACAGGGGCCCCGAACACCGGGGAGCTGTTTTTT.

The chain joins TRBV4-1 to TRBJ1-1, with TRBD1 identical over 11 bases. CDR1 and CDR2 (germline): MGHRA, YSYEKL. CDR3 length equals 20 residues. J lost 1 base, V lost 2 bases, and 15 bases had no gene match. The DNA of the CDR3 is TGCGCCAGCAGCCAATTGCCTTCGGACAGGGGGCTGATAAAGAACACTGAAGCTTTCTTT. This gives the protein CASSQLPSDRGLIKNTEAFF.

The CDR3 here is CASSLEENTGELFF. The DNA for the CDR3 is TGCGCCAGCAGCTTGGAAGAGAACACCGGGGAGCTGTTTTTT. The V and J genes are TRBV5-1 and TRBJ2-2, with D unresolved. Germline lookup yields CDR1 SGHRS and CDR2 YFSETQ. The V gene lost 0 bases and the J gene lost 1 base, with 4 bases spanning the gap. The length of the CDR3 is 14 residues.

This rearrangement joins TRBV25-1 to TRBJ2-5; TRBD2 aligns across 8 bases. J lost 2 bases, V lost 2 bases, and 4 bases had no gene match. This CDR3 is built from 15 residues. CDR1 and CDR2 (germline): MGHDK, SYGVNS. In DNA form, the CDR3 reads TGTGCCAGCAGTGAAGGGAGACTAGCGCAAGAGACCCAGTACTTC. Translated, it gives CASSEGRLAQETQYF.

The chain links TRBV3-1 (or the pseudogene TRBV3-2) to TRBJ1-6, with D unresolved. Germline V lookup: CDR1 LGHDT, CDR2 YNNKEL (reference sequence). Trimming cost V 4 bases and J 8 bases, with 9 bases left between them. The CDR3 is made up of 13 amino acids. This chain's CDR3 is CASSPISDSPLHF. In nucleotides, the CDR3 is TGTGCCAGCAGCCCCATATCGGATTCACCCCTCCACTTT.

J is TRBJ1-1 and V is TRBV11-2, with TRBD1 as a possible D gene (5 bases). Germline V CDR1 and CDR2: SGHAT, FQNNGV. The CDR3 is 14 residues long. Trimming left V 5 bases short and J 4 bases short, with 14 bases between. In nucleotides, the CDR3 is TGTGCCAGCAGCGTCGACAGAGGAAGCACTGAAGCTTTCTTT. It is translated as CASSVDRGSTEAFF. The full variable domain, rest sourced from reference TRBV11-2 and TRBJ1-1, is EAGVAQSPRYKIIEKRQSVAFWCNPISGHATLYWYQQILGQGPKLLIQFQNNGVVDDSQLPKDRFSAERLKGVDSTLKIQPAKLEDSAVYLCASSVDRGSTEAFFGQGTRLTVV.

The chain joins TRBV7-2 to TRBJ2-7; 7 positions match TRBD1. The CDR3 has 14 amino acids. V trimming: 4 bases; J trimming: 2 bases; junction bases outside the gene matches: 5. Germline V gene sequence: CDR1 SGHTA, CDR2 FQGNSA. The CDR3 region is CASSSSDRAYEQYF. In DNA form, the CDR3 reads TGTGCCAGCAGCTCCAGTGACAGGGCCTACGAGCAGTACTTC.